This T cell receptor beta chain stems from a study of OX40 agonist ivuxolimab in advanced cancers. Study in general: In this trial design, patients received ivuxolimab intravenously at 0.01 to 10 mg/kg every 2 weeks. Patients were roughly 87% male with ages roughly 20 to 85, mean approximately 58. Eligibility rules accepted prior anti-PD-1, anti-PD-L1 or anti-CTLA-4 therapy, and around 44% had some.

A word on this clone: Antigen specificity is unknown.

Broader study findings: The study found that CD8+ T cells averaged more expanded clones than CD4+.

Germline CDR1 and CDR2: MDHEN and SYDVKM. CDR3 length equals 15 residues. The V and J ends lost 6 bases and 2 bases, in that order; junction bases with no gene match: 6. Sequencing was performed with immunoSEQ multiplex PCR; in TCRdb, only in-frame clones are kept and a portion is missing. The table shows about 68,000 clones, with approximately 87% occurring only once. The chain employs TRBV28 and TRBJ2-5; TRBD2 matches 10 bases. This receptor was taken from an adult with an advanced solid tumor such as melanoma, head and neck, liver or kidney cancer. The specimen comprised CD4+ or CD8+ T cells sorted from blood, sampled in a trial of the OX40 agonist ivuxolimab. CDR3 nucleotides: TGTGCCAGCAGGCTAGCGGGAGTCGGGCAAGAGACCCAGTACTTC. This encodes CASRLAGVGQETQYF.